The 19 T cell receptor beta chains below were found in one sample sequenced in a study of PD-L1 blockade in urothelial cancer. Time point: peripheral blood 6 weeks after treatment start. This table comes from immunoSEQ multiplex PCR, and its TCRdb copy is limited to in-frame clones, with some not included. The sample has some 110,000 clones, 80% to 95% seen once. The specimen was PBMCs, collected around atezolizumab (anti-PD-L1) treatment. The receptor source for this set is a man in his sixties with urothelial cancer.

This sequence joins TRBV7-2 and TRBJ2-3; 8 nucleotides match TRBD2. Germline CDR1 reads SGHTA; CDR2 reads FQGNSA. This CDR3 has 15 amino acids. V gave up 3 bases and J gave up 2 bases; unmatched junction bases: 4. CDR3 region: CASSFSGGATDTQYF. The CDR3 nucleotides are TGTGCCAGCAGCTTTTCGGGAGGGGCCACAGATACGCAGTATTTT.

The chain couples TRBV5-1 to TRBJ1-2; 8 bases align to TRBD1. There are 18 residues in the CDR3. The germline gives CDR1 SGHRS, CDR2 YFSETQ. Trimming at V came to 4 bases and at J to 3 bases, leaving 17 bases not matched to a gene. The CDR3 coding sequence is TGCGCCAGCAGCGCCGACCCGGGACAGGCGAAAGTGGACTATGGCTACACCTTC. Protein: CASSADPGQAKVDYGYTF.

The chain uses TRBV11-2 and TRBJ2-1; a weak D match, TRBD2 (6 bases). Trimming cost V 2 bases and J 6 bases, with 11 bases left between them. Germline CDR1 is SGHAT and CDR2 is FQNNGV. The CDR3 extends over 14 amino acids. CDR3 nucleotide sequence: TGTGCCAGCAGCTTATATGGACTACTCAATGAGCAGTTCTTC. Encoded protein: CASSLYGLLNEQFF.

The chain uses TRBV5-6 and TRBJ1-1; no clear D gene. Germline assignment: CDR1 SGHDT and CDR2 YYEEEE. The V end was cut by 4 bases, the J end by 3 bases, with 13 bases between. The CDR3 contains 14 residues. The DNA for the CDR3 is TGTGCCAGCAGCCGACGCGGCGGGTACACTGAAGCTTTCTTT. Translated: CASSRRGGYTEAFF.

This sequence joins TRBV5-1 and TRBJ2-2; D is perhaps TRBD1 (6 bases). The V end was cut by 5 bases, the J end by 4 bases, with 15 bases between. This CDR3 is 15 amino acids long. Per the germline V gene, CDR1 is SGHRS and CDR2 is YFSETQ. The CDR3 sequence is CASSPGVSGTGELFF. CDR3 coding DNA: TGCGCCAGCAGTCCAGGGGTTTCGGGCACCGGGGAGCTGTTTTTT.

The genes are TRBV2 and TRBJ2-5; no clear D. The germline V gene has CDR1 SNHLY and CDR2 FYNNEI. The CDR3 totals 11 residues. The germline V and J ends were trimmed by 7 bases and 1 base, with 4 bases remaining between them. CDR3 bases: TGTGCCAGCACCCTCCAAGAGACCCAGTACTTC. This sequence encodes CASTLQETQYF.

The CDR3 reads CASSQDRGGPDTQYF. The CDR3 region has the DNA TGTGCCAGCAGCCAAGATCGGGGGGGCCCAGATACGCAGTATTTT. V is TRBV4-2 and J is TRBJ2-3; TRBD2 agrees at 8 bases. This CDR3 spans 15 amino acids. Trimming took 0 bases from V and 4 from J; bases not matched to a gene: 3. Per the germline V gene, CDR1 is LGHNA and CDR2 is YNFKEQ.

This sequence joins TRBV28 and TRBJ2-5; 9 bases match TRBD2. J lost 5 bases, V lost 8 bases, and 15 bases had no gene match. Germline values: CDR1 MDHEN, CDR2 SYDVKM. The CDR3 extends over 16 amino acids. The CDR3 sequence is CASQEGRGGRVETQYF. CDR3 nucleotide sequence: TGTGCCAGCCAGGAGGGTAGAGGCGGGAGGGTGGAGACCCAGTACTTC.

The V and J genes are TRBV7-6 and TRBJ2-3, with 13 bases matching TRBD2. Per germline, CDR1 SGHVS and CDR2 FNYEAQ. This CDR3 has 20 amino acids. V trimming: 5 bases; J trimming: 5 bases; junction bases outside the gene matches: 19. The DNA of the CDR3 is TGTGCCAGCAGCACGTACGAACGGACTAGCGGGGGAGCCAGGGTAGATACGCAGTATTTT. It codes for CASSTYERTSGGARVDTQYF.

The chain joins TRBV28 to TRBJ2-7; the D is unclear. The CDR3 loop spans 16 amino acids. Trimming shortened V by 5 bases and J by 3 bases, and 20 bases separated the two germline ends. Germline lookup yields CDR1 MDHEN and CDR2 SYDVKM. DNA for the CDR3: TGTGCCAGCAGTCAGGCCGGCAGCCAAGTACACTACGAGCAGTACTTC. Its protein product is CASSQAGSQVHYEQYF. Using reference TRBV28 and TRBJ2-7 for the parts outside the CDR3, the full variable domain is DVKVTQSSRYLVKRTGEKVFLECVQDMDHENMFWYRQDPGLGLRLIYFSYDVKMKEKGDIPEGYSVSREKKERFSLILESASTNQTSMYLCASSQAGSQVHYEQYFGPGTRLTVT.

This clone was counted once. The chain has TRBV5-6 and TRBJ2-6, with 7 nucleotides matching TRBD1. CDR1 is SGHDT and CDR2 is YYEEEE in the germline V gene. Trimming removed 4 bases from V and 2 bases from J; junction bases left unmatched: 9. The CDR3 runs 17 residues. In DNA, the CDR3 is TGTGCCAGCAGCAAAACGACAGGGTTGACTGGGGCCAACGTCCTGACTTTC. It specifies CASSKTTGLTGANVLTF. Combining the CDR3 with reference TRBV5-6 and TRBJ2-6 gives the whole variable domain DAGVTQSPTHLIKTRGQQVTLRCSPKSGHDTVSWYQQALGQGPQFIFQYYEEEERQRGNFPDRFSGHQFPNYSSELNVNALLLGDSALYLCASSKTTGLTGANVLTFGAGSRLTVL.

The chain combines TRBV6-6 with TRBJ1-3; the match to TRBD1 covers 9 bases. Germline lookup yields CDR1 MNHNY and CDR2 SVGAGI (reference sequence). The CDR3 runs to 16 residues. V was clipped by 6 bases and J by 0 bases; unmatched bases: 6. The CDR3 nucleotides are TGTGCCAGCAGCCTCAGGGACAGGGACTCTGGAAACACCATATATTTT. Translating gives CASSLRDRDSGNTIYF.

The CDR3 loop reads CASSYEQAGGNTIYF. CDR3 nucleotides: TGTGCCAGCAGCTACGAACAGGCGGGAGGAAACACCATATATTTT. The chain couples TRBV4-2 to TRBJ1-3; the D gene is possibly TRBD1 (5 bases). This CDR3 spans 15 amino acids. V was clipped by 5 bases and J by 4 bases, with 15 bases between them. The germline V gene has CDR1 LGHNA and CDR2 YNFKEQ.

The chain joins TRBV18 to TRBJ2-3, with a possible D match to TRBD1 (5 bases). The germline V and J ends were trimmed by 2 bases and 0 bases, with 12 bases remaining between them. The germline V gene has CDR1 KGHSH and CDR2 LQKENI. The CDR3 sequence is 16 residues long. CDR3 sequence: CASSPLPGLSTDTQYF. CDR3 sequence (DNA): TGTGCCAGCTCACCATTACCAGGGCTTAGCACAGATACGCAGTATTTT.

This clone was found once. V usage is TRBV10-2 and J usage is TRBJ2-7; TRBD1 agrees at 8 bases. Germline V CDR1 and CDR2: WSHSY, SAAADI. The CDR3 spans 15 residues. J lost 1 base, V lost 6 bases, and 8 bases had no gene match. The CDR3 region has the DNA TGCGCCAGCAGCGCTGACAGGGGCAGTTCCTACGAGCAGTACTTC. Its protein product is CASSADRGSSYEQYF.

CDR3 coding DNA: TGCGCCAGCAGCTCCCAGACAGGCCTTAATGAAAAACTGTTTTTT. Protein sequence: CASSSQTGLNEKLFF. The rearrangement joins TRBV4-3 to TRBJ1-4; D may be TRBD1 (6 bases). V was pared by 5 bases and J by 4 bases, with 14 bases between. Germline assignment: CDR1 LGHNA and CDR2 YSLEER. The CDR3 has 15 amino acids.

The rearrangement joins TRBV4-2 to TRBJ2-5, with TRBD2 matching over 15 bases. The CDR3 covers 17 residues. V lost 0 bases to trimming and J lost 5 bases; unmatched junction nucleotides: 4. Germline V gene sequence: CDR1 LGHNA, CDR2 YNFKEQ. The CDR3 loop is CASSQEGLAGGWETQYF. In DNA, the CDR3 is TGTGCCAGCAGCCAAGAGGGACTAGCGGGGGGCTGGGAGACCCAGTACTTC.

The CDR3 here is CAIGGTGIGQPQHF. CDR3 bases: TGTGCCATTGGGGGGACAGGGATCGGCCAGCCCCAGCATTTT. This rearrangement joins TRBV19 to TRBJ1-5; 9 bases are shared with TRBD1. Trimming at V came to 10 bases and at J to 7 bases, leaving 11 bases not matched to a gene. CDR3 length: 14 residues. Germline-derived CDR1 and CDR2 are LNHDA and SQIVND (reference sequence).

This chain joins TRBV28 and TRBJ2-4; D gene unclear. V dropped 5 bases and J dropped 1 base, with 6 bases sitting between them. CDR3 length equals 13 residues. Germline V lookup: CDR1 MDHEN, CDR2 SYDVKM. CDR3 residues: CASSEEAKNIQYF. The DNA for the CDR3 is TGTGCCAGCAGTGAGGAGGCCAAAAACATTCAGTACTTC.